The 29 T cell receptor beta chains listed next were all sequenced from one sample in a study of T cell responses to AZD1222 COVID-19 vaccine. The protocol was immunoSEQ multiplex PCR, while the TCRdb copy is restricted to in-frame clones and leaves out a portion. Counted here are 130,000 to 150,000 clones, 90% to 95% occurring once; the ten biggest clones make up 2.8%. The material sequenced was peripheral blood, taken on day 0 of MenACWY control vaccination. The origin of the receptors is an adult in good health.

The chain uses TRBV9 and TRBJ2-3, with TRBD2 matching 7 bases. V shed 4 bases, J shed 2 bases, and the junction held 10 bases outside the gene matches. This CDR3 comprises 16 residues. Germline loops: CDR1 SGDLS, CDR2 YYNGEE. The CDR3 here is CASSPLSGPPTDTQYF. DNA for the CDR3: TGTGCCAGCAGCCCCCTTAGCGGGCCGCCCACAGATACGCAGTATTTT.

The V call is TRBV12-5, the J call TRBJ1-2; tentatively, D is TRBD1 (5 bases). The V end was cut by 1 base, the J end by 5 bases, with 8 bases between. The germline V gene has CDR1 LGHNT and CDR2 FRNRAP. CDR3 length: 13 residues. CDR3 DNA: TGTGCTAGTGGTTTGGAAGGGGTGTATGGCTACACCTTC. Its translation: CASGLEGVYGYTF.

The J gene is TRBJ2-7, the V gene TRBV19; D may be TRBD2 (5 bases). V was trimmed by 1 base and J by 2 bases, leaving 12 bases between them. The germline V gene encodes CDR1 LNHDA and CDR2 SQIVND (reference sequence). The CDR3 covers 15 residues. CDR3 nucleotide sequence: TGTGCCAGTAGTATAGTGAGCGGAGGTCCCTACGAGCAGTACTTC. Its translation: CASSIVSGGPYEQYF.

This clone was seen more than once but under ten times. The V gene is TRBV6-5, the J gene TRBJ2-7; TRBD2 matches at 11 bases. The CDR3 runs to 15 residues. The V and J ends lost 4 bases and 7 bases, in that order; junction bases with no gene match: 9. From germline, CDR1 is MNHEY and CDR2 SVGAGI. The CDR3 sequence: CASSFLAGGLREQYF. CDR3 nucleotides: TGTGCCAGCAGTTTTCTAGCGGGGGGATTGAGGGAGCAGTACTTC.

The gene calls are TRBV2 and TRBJ1-2, with 9 bases lining up with TRBD1. The CDR3 runs to 12 residues. The germline CDR1 and CDR2 sequences are SNHLY and FYNNEI. Unmatched junction bases numbered 2, after V lost 5 bases and J lost 7 bases. The CDR3 bases are TGTGCCAGCAGTCAGACAGGGGGTGGCTACACCTTC. Its translation: CASSQTGGGYTF.

This rearrangement joins TRBV10-3 to TRBJ2-1; 8 nucleotides line up with TRBD2. Per the germline V gene, CDR1 is ENHRY and CDR2 is SYGVKD. Trimming removed 7 bases from V and 6 bases from J; junction bases left unmatched: 5. The CDR3 loop spans 13 amino acids. CDR3 bases: TGTGCCATCACCCCCGGGACTAGCAATGAGCAGTTCTTC. Its translation: CAITPGTSNEQFF.

The rearrangement links TRBV19 to TRBJ2-7; TRBD2 matches at 8 bases. Germline CDR1 is LNHDA and CDR2 is SQIVND (reference sequence). The ends lost 5 bases at V and 6 bases at J; junction bases unmatched: 18. The CDR3 totals 17 residues. CDR3 nucleotides: TGTGCCAGTAGTCCAATAGTCGGGGGGGGACCTTTTGGCGAGCAGTACTTC. Translation: CASSPIVGGGPFGEQYF.

The J gene is TRBJ2-7, the V gene TRBV5-1; the D gene is possibly TRBD1 (5 bases). The CDR3 covers 15 residues. V was shortened by 0 bases and J by 5 bases, with 15 bases between the two germline ends. The germline V gene has CDR1 SGHRS and CDR2 YFSETQ. The CDR3 sequence: CASSLGQAWGNEQYF. In DNA, the CDR3 is TGCGCCAGCAGCTTGGGGCAGGCATGGGGCAACGAGCAGTACTTC.

The rearrangement links TRBV28 to TRBJ2-2; 8 bases are shared with TRBD1. The germline CDR1 and CDR2 sequences are MDHEN and SYDVKM. The CDR3 is made up of 17 amino acids. The V segment lost 6 bases and the J segment 0 bases; nucleotides outside the gene matches: 9. Here the CDR3 reads CASRNSQGAANTGELFF. CDR3 in DNA: TGTGCCAGCAGAAACTCTCAGGGGGCGGCGAACACCGGGGAGCTGTTTTTT.

The chain employs TRBV20-1 and TRBJ2-1; perhaps D is TRBD1 or TRBD2 (5 bases each). Germline V gene lookup returns CDR1 DFQATT and CDR2 SNEGSKA (reference sequence). V was cut by 3 bases and J by 1 base, with 10 bases left in between. The CDR3 loop spans 14 amino acids. The CDR3 loop is CSASGTGSYNEQFF. In nucleotides, the CDR3 is TGCAGTGCTAGTGGGACGGGATCCTACAATGAGCAGTTCTTC.

This clone was counted only a few times. This sequence joins TRBV25-1 and TRBJ1-1; D unresolved. The CDR3 has 12 residues. The V end was cut by 8 bases, the J end by 3 bases, with 10 bases between. Germline values: CDR1 MGHDK, CDR2 SYGVNS. In DNA, the CDR3 is TGTGCCAGCCATGGTCCTTACACTGAAGCTTTCTTT. Translated: CASHGPYTEAFF.

The chain couples TRBV5-5 to TRBJ1-5; TRBD1 agrees at 7 bases. V was pared by 4 bases and J by 7 bases, with 5 bases of the junction left unmatched. Per the germline V gene, CDR1 is SGHKS and CDR2 is YYEKEE (reference sequence). The CDR3 is 13 amino acids. CDR3 sequence reads: CASSQTGVQPQHF. The DNA for the CDR3 is TGTGCCAGCAGCCAAACAGGGGTCCAGCCCCAGCATTTT.

V gene TRBV7-8 combines with J gene TRBJ1-5, with D perhaps TRBD1 (6 bases). Trimming took off 0 bases at V and 0 bases at J, with 12 bases between the two ends. The CDR3 contains 17 residues. CDR1 and CDR2 (germline): SGHVS, FQNEAQ. The CDR3: CASSLAQGRSSNQPQHF. The CDR3 nucleotides read TGTGCCAGCAGCTTAGCGCAGGGGCGGAGTAGCAATCAGCCCCAGCATTTT.

DNA of the CDR3: TGTGCCAGCAGCCAAGGGCTAGCGGGAGGCTCTGGGGCCAACGTCCTGACTTTC. As protein: CASSQGLAGGSGANVLTF. This chain connects TRBV3-1 (or the pseudogene TRBV3-2) to TRBJ2-6; 11 nucleotides match TRBD2. The CDR3 loop spans 18 amino acids. V shed 1 base and J 0 bases; nucleotides not matched to a gene: 2. CDR1 is LGHDT, CDR2 YNNKEL, per germline (reference sequence).

The chain carries TRBV2 and TRBJ1-2; tentatively, D is TRBD1 (5 bases). The V end was cut by 7 bases, the J end by 0 bases, with 15 bases between. The CDR3 consists of 15 residues. Germline V gene lookup returns CDR1 SNHLY and CDR2 FYNNEI. The CDR3 here is CASKRTPRANYGYTF. As DNA, the CDR3 is TGTGCCAGCAAACGGACACCCCGAGCTAACTATGGCTACACCTTC.

This chain connects TRBV4-2 to TRBJ1-2; D gene ambiguous. The CDR3 is made up of 14 amino acids. The V gene lost 0 bases and the J gene lost 4 bases, with 9 bases spanning the gap. CDR1 is LGHNA, CDR2 YNFKEQ, per germline. Here the CDR3 reads CASSQDRGSYGYTF. The CDR3 coding sequence is TGTGCCAGCAGCCAAGATAGAGGGTCCTATGGCTACACCTTC.

V gene TRBV19 combines with J gene TRBJ2-1, with 13 bases fitting TRBD2. Per germline, CDR1 LNHDA and CDR2 SQIVND (reference sequence). The CDR3 sequence is 16 residues long. J was trimmed by 7 bases and V by 3 bases; bases with no gene match: 6. CDR3 nucleotides: TGTGCCAGTAGTATCCTATGGACTAGCGGGAGTAATGAGCAGTTCTTC. It codes for CASSILWTSGSNEQFF.

V is TRBV19 and J is TRBJ1-3; TRBD1 matches at 9 bases. CDR1 and CDR2 (germline): LNHDA, SQIVND (reference sequence). CDR3 size: 19 residues. The V and J ends lost 3 bases and 0 bases, in that order; junction bases with no gene match: 12. The CDR3, as DNA: TGTGCCAGTAGTATGCCGGGACAGGGCCAATTCTTCTCTGGAAACACCATATATTTT. Amino acid sequence: CASSMPGQGQFFSGNTIYF. The entire variable domain, with the rest obtained from reference TRBV19 and TRBJ1-3, is as follows: DGGITQSPKYLFRKEGQNVTLSCEQNLNHDAMYWYRQDPGQGLRLIYYSQIVNDFQKGDIAEGYSVSREKKESFPLTVTSAQKNPTAFYLCASSMPGQGQFFSGNTIYFGEGSWLTVV.

The chain carries TRBV7-3 and TRBJ2-5; 9 nucleotides align to TRBD1. V trimming: 0 bases; J trimming: 4 bases; junction bases outside the gene matches: 0. The CDR3 is 14 residues long. CDR1 is SGHTA and CDR2 is FQGTGA in the germline V gene. CDR3 nucleotides: TGTGCCAGCAGCTTAACGGACAGGGGAGAGACCCAGTACTTC. It is translated as CASSLTDRGETQYF.

The genes are TRBV5-4 and TRBJ2-6; D tentatively reads TRBD1 or TRBD2 (5 bases each). In germline, CDR1 is SGHNT, CDR2 YYREEE (reference sequence). The CDR3 runs 20 residues. V lost 3 bases and J lost 0, with 22 bases in between. CDR3 protein: CASSSSRVRGLYSGANVLTF. DNA for the CDR3: TGTGCCAGCAGCTCCAGTCGGGTGAGGGGCCTTTACTCTGGGGCCAACGTCCTGACTTTC.

The genes are TRBV21-1 and TRBJ1-5; the table's D call, TRBD1, was not checked against the DNA. TRBV21-1 is given as a pseudogene. The CDR3 runs 16 residues. The CDR3 DNA sequence: TGTGCCAGCAGCACCCGGGACAGGGGAATCAATCAGCCCCAGCATTTT. Protein: CASSTRDRGINQPQHF.

This clone came up once. The V gene is TRBV11-2, the J gene TRBJ1-6; D not resolved. The CDR3 is 15 amino acids. V was shortened by 7 bases and J by 7 bases, with 17 bases between the two germline ends. Germline-derived CDR1 and CDR2 are SGHAT and FQNNGV. In DNA form, the CDR3 reads TGTGCCAGCACCCTTACTGATACACGGAATTCACCCCTCCACTTT. This gives the protein CASTLTDTRNSPLHF. The full variable domain, completed using reference TRBV11-2 and TRBJ1-6, is EAGVAQSPRYKIIEKRQSVAFWCNPISGHATLYWYQQILGQGPKLLIQFQNNGVVDDSQLPKDRFSAERLKGVDSTLKIQPAKLEDSAVYLCASTLTDTRNSPLHFGNGTRLTVT.

This clone was seen a single time. This chain uses TRBV5-4 with TRBJ2-7, with 9 bases lining up with TRBD1. The V segment lost 9 bases and the J segment 7 bases; nucleotides outside the gene matches: 11. The CDR3 loop spans 13 amino acids. Germline CDR1 SGHNT, CDR2 YYREEE (reference sequence). CDR3 protein: CATGDRESEEQYF. CDR3 in DNA: TGTGCCACAGGGGACAGGGAGTCGGAGGAGCAGTACTTC. Complete variable domain (other parts from reference TRBV5-4 and TRBJ2-7): ETGVTQSPTHLIKTRGQQVTLRCSSQSGHNTVSWYQQALGQGPQFIFQYYREEENGRGNFPPRFSGLQFPNYSSELNVNALELDDSALYLCATGDRESEEQYFGPGTRLTVT.

This clone was found once. The CDR3 coding sequence is TGCGCCAGCAGTCGGGGGGAGACCAGTAATGAAAAACTGTTTTTT. Translated, it gives CASSRGETSNEKLFF. This rearrangement joins TRBV4-1 to TRBJ1-4; maybe TRBD1 (5 bases). CDR3 length equals 15 residues. Germline-derived CDR1 and CDR2 are MGHRA and YSYEKL. V dropped 6 bases and J dropped 4 bases, with 15 bases sitting between them.

V is TRBV4-1 and J is TRBJ2-7; D could derive from TRBD1 or TRBD2 (6 bases each). The CDR3 has 15 residues. The germline gives CDR1 MGHRA, CDR2 YSYEKL. The V and J ends lost 4 bases and 5 bases respectively, with 18 bases between them. CDR3 residues: CASSRLGGYGNEQYF. CDR3 DNA sequence: TGCGCCAGCAGCCGGTTAGGGGGGTACGGGAACGAGCAGTACTTC.

This sequence joins TRBV5-1 and TRBJ1-1, with D possibly TRBD1 on 5 matching bases. The germline gives CDR1 SGHRS, CDR2 YFSETQ. The CDR3 totals 15 residues. Between the trimmed V and J ends, which lost 0 bases and 2 bases, there was a span of 11 bases. In nucleotides, the CDR3 is TGCGCCAGCAGCTTGGGACAGCACATTAACACTGAAGCTTTCTTT. Encoded protein: CASSLGQHINTEAFF.

V gene TRBV5-1 combines with J gene TRBJ1-1; the D gene is possibly TRBD1 (6 bases). V dropped 6 bases and J dropped 0 bases, with 12 bases sitting between them. Looked up from germline, CDR1 is SGHRS and CDR2 is YFSETQ. The CDR3 has 14 residues. The CDR3 DNA reads TGCGCCAGCACCCGAGGGGGGCTGAACACTGAAGCTTTCTTT. Amino acid sequence: CASTRGGLNTEAFF. Drawing the rest from reference TRBV5-1 and TRBJ1-1, the complete variable domain is KAGVTQTPRYLIKTRGQQVTLSCSPISGHRSVSWYQQTPGQGLQFLFEYFSETQRNKGNFPGRFSGRQFSNSRSEMNVSTLELGDSALYLCASTRGGLNTEAFFGQGTRLTVV.

The rearrangement uses TRBV29-1 and TRBJ1-2; 9 positions agree with TRBD1. The CDR3 totals 15 residues. CDR1 is SQVTM and CDR2 is ANQGSEA in the germline V gene. V lost 4 bases to trimming and J lost 2 bases; unmatched junction nucleotides: 8. CDR3 coding DNA: TGCAGCGTTGTGGGACAGGGAGGTTCGAACTATGGCTACACCTTC. Amino acids: CSVVGQGGSNYGYTF.

J is TRBJ2-1 and V is TRBV11-2; 9 positions match TRBD1. J was trimmed by 8 bases and V by 6 bases; bases with no gene match: 2. The CDR3 has 12 residues. Germline CDR1 reads SGHAT; CDR2 reads FQNNGV. CDR3 region: CASRRTGDEQFF. The CDR3 nucleotides are TGTGCCAGCAGGCGGACAGGGGATGAGCAGTTCTTC.